One T cell receptor beta chain is described in this entry. Its antigen remains unidentified. The sample is drawn from a study of cytomegalovirus exposure and HLA in healthy donors. Study-wide results and limits: In an earlier analysis, in under 700 donors, most V segments appeared productive either ~87% or ~30% of the time. Looking again later, the authors saw that most CMV-associated TCR beta chains seemed HLA-restricted. Later genetic work tied a missense DCLRE1C variant to beta-chain V and J trimming. Researchers catalogued some 160 TCR beta chains as cytomegalovirus-associated.

In germline, CDR1 is SQVTM, CDR2 ANQGSEA. Trimming cost V 7 bases and J 5 bases, with 14 bases left between them. The CDR3 contains 12 residues. 13 Jbeta primers and 60 Vbeta primers were used for the PCR. Using immunoSEQ multiplex PCR, the repertoire was profiled, and TCRdb retains in-frame clones only, with some absent. The sample consists of roughly 130,000 clones, under 90% of them appearing once. This sequence was found in a woman in her thirties or forties in good health and CMV-seronegative. This chain uses TRBV29-1 with TRBJ1-2; no firm D call. The specimen was PBMCs. CDR3 sequence (DNA): TGCAGCGCCCGTGAGGTACTTTATGGCTACACCTTC. It is translated as CSAREVLYGYTF.